A selection of T cell receptor beta chains follows, all from one sample in a study of Graves' ophthalmopathy and Graves' hyperthyroidism. Using its own MiXCR run on the multiplex PCR reads, TCRdb lists one record per CDR3 protein. Among approximately 700,000 distinct CDR3 sequences, roughly 40% were seen once, and the ten largest hold roughly 46%. Sequences were obtained from peripheral blood. These receptor sequences come from an adult man with Graves' ophthalmopathy. Both conserved end residues are part of each CDR3. The D gene is left open where the match is weak. Clone size is stated in some rows and not others, as once, few, many or a class when expanded.

few,TRBJ2-7,TRBD2,TRBV2,CASSSTGTSGRESSYEQYF,TGTGCCAGCAGCTCCACCGGGACTAGCGGGAGGGAAAGCTCCTACGAGCAGTACTTC
.,TRBJ1-2,.,TRBV15,CATSRGTARCTF,TGTGCCACCAGCAGAGGGACGGCCAGGTGTACCTTC
many,TRBJ1-2,.,TRBV20-1,CSAGALRSNYGYTF,TGCAGTGCTGGGGCCCTACGATCCAACTATGGCTACACCTTC
few,TRBJ1-2,.,TRBV2,CASIGESNGYTF,TGTGCCAGCATTGGGGAGAGTAATGGCTACACCTTC
few,TRBJ2-7,.,TRBV5-6,CASSLDRDGSYEQYF,TGTGCCAGCAGCCTAGACCGGGACGGATCCTACGAGCAGTACTTC
few,TRBJ2-5,TRBD2,TRBV20-1,CSALGGEDKFRETQYF,TGCAGTGCTCTCGGGGGGGAGGACAAGTTCCGGGAGACCCAGTACTTC
few,TRBJ2-5,.,TRBV28,CASRVGTLVPYF,TGTGCCAGCAGGGTCGGGACTCTTGTTCCGTACTTC
many,TRBJ2-7,TRBD2,TRBV7-2,CASSSMSGLAYEQYF,TGTGCCAGCAGCTCCATGTCCGGACTAGCCTACGAGCAGTACTTC
few,TRBJ2-2,.,TRBV7-9,CASSPRSGWGTGELFF,TGTGCCAGCAGCCCCCGTTCGGGGTGGGGCACCGGGGAGCTGTTTTTT
.,TRBJ1-6,.,TRBV20-1,CSARDRWTTDNSPLHF,TGCAGTGCTAGAGATCGTTGGACGACCGATAATTCACCCCTCCACTTT
few,TRBJ1-1,.,TRBV11-2,CASSLSKQGGTFF,TGTGCCAGCAGCCTATCTAAACAGGGAGGTACTTTCTTT
.,TRBJ2-3,TRBD1,TRBV19,CASSIQGATDTQYF,TGTGCCAGTAGTATCCAGGGGGCCACAGATACGCAGTATTTT
.,TRBJ2-5,.,TRBV12-3/TRBV12-4,CASRIRVQETQYF,TGTGCCAGCCGAATCAGGGTACAAGAGACCCAGTACTTC
.,TRBJ2-7,TRBD1,TRBV20-1,CSAGEPGTGSYEQYF,TGCAGTGCTGGAGAGCCCGGGACAGGCTCCTACGAGCAGTACTTC
.,TRBJ1-3,.,TRBV10-3,CASSYSTWTAGNTIYF,TGTGCCAGCAGTTACTCGACATGGACAGCTGGAAACACCATATATTTT
many,TRBJ2-5,.,TRBV15,CATSRRRDGETQYF,TGTGCCACCAGCAGAAGACGGGATGGTGAGACCCAGTACTTC
few,TRBJ1-6,TRBD1,TRBV6-2/TRBV6-3,CASKPGQGASPLHF,TGTGCCAGCAAGCCGGGACAGGGTGCCTCACCCCTCCACTTT
many,TRBJ2-7,.,TRBV5-1,CASSLWQGFNEQYF,TGCGCCAGCAGCTTGTGGCAGGGGTTCAACGAGCAGTACTTC
few,TRBJ1-6,TRBD1,TRBV9,CASSTGTGSSPLHF,TGTGCCAGCTCGACCGGGACAGGCTCTTCACCCCTCCACTTT
.,TRBJ1-5,.,TRBV5-4,CASSLALTGGNQPQHF,TGTGCCAGCAGCTTGGCCCTTACTGGGGGCAATCAGCCCCAGCATTTT
.,TRBJ1-1,TRBD1,TRBV15,CATSEDRGNTEAFF,TGTGCCACCAGCGAGGACAGGGGGAACACTGAAGCTTTCTTT
.,TRBJ1-4,.,TRBV15,CATSSRTVNEKLFF,TGTGCCACCAGCAGCCGGACAGTTAATGAAAAACTGTTTTTT
few,TRBJ1-2,.,TRBV7-9,CASEKPAGHYGYTF,TGTGCCAGCGAGAAACCAGCAGGGCACTATGGCTACACCTTC
many,TRBJ2-5,TRBD1,TRBV7-8,CASSPTWDRGPETQYF,TGTGCCAGCAGCCCAACCTGGGACAGGGGTCCAGAGACCCAGTACTTC
few,TRBJ2-7,.,TRBV20-1,CSARGGGASYEQYF,TGCAGTGCTAGAGGCGGGGGCGCGTCCTACGAGCAGTACTTC
.,TRBJ2-7,.,TRBV5-5,CASSLDILAALVQYF,TGTGCCAGCAGCTTAGATATTCTAGCAGCGCTCGTGCAGTACTTC
many,TRBJ1-2,.,TRBV7-9,CASSLTGNLNYGYTF,TGTGCCAGCAGCCTCACAGGGAATCTTAACTATGGCTACACCTTC
.,TRBJ2-5,.,TRBV11-2,CASSLEGPVQYF,TGTGCCAGCAGCTTAGAGGGCCCCGTCCAGTACTTC
many,TRBJ2-7,TRBD1,TRBV2,CASSLQQGAAYEQYF,TGTGCCAGCAGCCTTCAACAGGGGGCGGCCTACGAGCAGTACTTC
few,TRBJ1-4,.,TRBV19,CASSNTRSNEKLFF,TGTGCCAGTAGTAACACCAGGAGTAATGAAAAACTGTTTTTT
many,TRBJ2-5,.,TRBV6-1,CASSEWWTQYF,TGTGCCAGCAGTGAATGGTGGACCCAGTACTTC
.,TRBJ2-5,TRBD2,TRBV29-1,CSVVTSGVETQYF,TGCAGCGTAGTGACTAGCGGGGTGGAGACCCAGTACTTC
few,TRBJ2-5,.,TRBV6-1,CASSHTWDRQETQYF,TGTGCCAGCAGCCACACGTGGGATCGCCAAGAGACCCAGTACTTC
once,TRBJ2-7,TRBD1,TRBV10-2,CASIEGTGDQYF,TGCGCCAGCATCGAAGGGACAGGGGATCAGTACTTC
.,TRBJ1-4,TRBD1,TRBV29-1,CSVGRGNDEKLFF,TGCAGCGTGGGCAGGGGGAATGATGAAAAACTGTTTTTT
.,TRBJ1-2,TRBD1,TRBV6-6,CASTRQGIGGYTF,TGTGCCAGCACCAGACAGGGAATTGGGGGCTACACCTTC
.,TRBJ2-7,.,TRBV7-8,CASRNLRNEQYF,TGTGCCAGCAGGAATCTCCGGAACGAGCAGTACTTC
.,TRBJ2-7,TRBD2,TRBV12-3/TRBV12-4,CASRLGRVVNEQYF,TGTGCCAGCAGACTCGGGAGGGTAGTAAACGAGCAGTACTTC
.,TRBJ2-6,.,TRBV7-9,CASSLVDKAGANVLTF,TGTGCCAGCAGCTTAGTGGACAAGGCTGGGGCCAACGTCCTGACTTTC
.,TRBJ2-7,.,TRBV11-2,CASSPTGWRFYEQYF,TGTGCCAGCAGCCCCACAGGGTGGAGGTTCTACGAGCAGTACTTC
.,TRBJ1-2,TRBD1,TRBV5-6,CASSRGTGAYGYTF,TGTGCCAGCAGCCGCGGGACAGGGGCATATGGCTACACCTTC
many,TRBJ2-2,TRBD2,TRBV24-1,CATSDLAGESPGELFF,TGTGCCACCAGTGATTTGGCGGGAGAGTCTCCCGGGGAGCTGTTTTTT
.,TRBJ1-2,TRBD1,TRBV15,CASRGTGLNLDYGYTF,TGTGCCAGCAGGGGGACAGGGCTTAACCTTGACTATGGCTACACCTTC
.,TRBJ1-6,.,TRBV19,CASSTGRSLHF,TGTGCCAGTAGTACGGGAAGATCCCTCCACTTT
many,TRBJ1-6,TRBD1,TRBV7-2,CASSPVDRGDNSPLHF,TGTGCCAGCAGCCCCGTCGACAGGGGCGATAATTCACCCCTCCACTTT
few,TRBJ1-5,TRBD1,TRBV7-9,CASSLNFQGAPGQPQHF,TGTGCCAGCAGCTTAAATTTCCAGGGGGCTCCTGGTCAGCCCCAGCATTTT
many,TRBJ2-7,TRBD1,TRBV10-3,CAISERDRVSYEQYF,TGTGCCATCAGTGAGAGGGACAGGGTTTCCTACGAGCAGTACTTC
.,TRBJ1-2,.,TRBV5-1,CASSSTPWQGPNYGYTF,TGCGCCAGCAGCTCGACCCCGTGGCAGGGCCCTAACTATGGCTACACCTTC
.,TRBJ2-5,.,TRBV7-9,CASSLAATEKETQYF,TGTGCCAGCAGCTTAGCGGCGACTGAAAAAGAGACCCAGTACTTC
many,TRBJ1-6,.,TRBV11-2,CASSLEFIRGNNSPLHF,TGTGCCAGCAGCTTAGAGTTTATTCGGGGAAATAATTCACCCCTCCACTTT
.,TRBJ1-1,.,TRBV10-2,CASSSALAGENTEAFF,TGTGCCAGCAGTTCCGCATTAGCAGGGGAGAACACTGAAGCTTTCTTT
.,TRBJ2-7,TRBD2,TRBV2,CASTGTTKTYEQYF,TGTGCCAGCACGGGGACTACCAAGACCTACGAGCAGTACTTC
few,TRBJ2-6,.,TRBV5-5,CASSLEPNSGANVLTF,TGTGCCAGCAGCTTAGAGCCAAACTCTGGGGCCAACGTCCTGACTTTC
.,TRBJ2-5,.,TRBV29-1,CSRRSGGQETQYF,TGCAGCCGTCGGTCAGGGGGGCAAGAGACCCAGTACTTC
many,TRBJ1-1,.,TRBV7-9,CASSLQGAEAFF,TGTGCCAGCAGCCTACAGGGCGCTGAAGCTTTCTTT
many,TRBJ1-4,TRBD1,TRBV11-2,CASSLMDRAGKLFF,TGTGCCAGCAGCTTAATGGACAGGGCTGGAAAACTGTTTTTT
.,TRBJ2-7,TRBD2,TRBV10-3,CASSPTSGRAGAYEQYF,TGTGCCAGCAGTCCGACTAGCGGGAGGGCTGGGGCCTACGAGCAGTACTTC
few,TRBJ2-5,.,TRBV5-4,CASTPVLSQETQYF,TGTGCCAGCACCCCCGTTCTCAGCCAAGAGACCCAGTACTTC
many,TRBJ2-7,.,TRBV2,CASMTSWEQYF,TGTGCCAGCATGACAAGCTGGGAGCAGTACTTC